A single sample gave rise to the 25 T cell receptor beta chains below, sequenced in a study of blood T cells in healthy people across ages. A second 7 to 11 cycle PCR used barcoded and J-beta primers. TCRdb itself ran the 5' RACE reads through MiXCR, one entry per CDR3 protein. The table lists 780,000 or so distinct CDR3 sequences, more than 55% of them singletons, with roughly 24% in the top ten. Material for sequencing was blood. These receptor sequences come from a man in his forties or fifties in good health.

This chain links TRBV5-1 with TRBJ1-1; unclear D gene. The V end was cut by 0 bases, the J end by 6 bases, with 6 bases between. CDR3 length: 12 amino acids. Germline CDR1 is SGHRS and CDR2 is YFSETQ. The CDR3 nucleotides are TGCGCCAGCAGCTTGGATTACGCTGAAGCTTTCTTT. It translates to CASSLDYAEAFF.

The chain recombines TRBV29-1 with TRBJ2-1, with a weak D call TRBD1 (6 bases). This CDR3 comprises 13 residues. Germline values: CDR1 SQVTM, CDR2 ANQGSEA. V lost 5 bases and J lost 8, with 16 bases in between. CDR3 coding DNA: TGCAGCGTTAGTGCACAGGGCCACCATGAGCAGTTCTTC. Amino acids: CSVSAQGHHEQFF.

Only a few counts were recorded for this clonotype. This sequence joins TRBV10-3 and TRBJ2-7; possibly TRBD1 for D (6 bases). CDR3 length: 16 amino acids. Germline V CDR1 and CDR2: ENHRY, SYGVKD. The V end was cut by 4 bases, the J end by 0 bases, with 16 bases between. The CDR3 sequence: CAISAPGQITSYEQYF. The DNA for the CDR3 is TGTGCCATCAGTGCACCGGGACAAATAACCTCCTACGAGCAGTACTTC.

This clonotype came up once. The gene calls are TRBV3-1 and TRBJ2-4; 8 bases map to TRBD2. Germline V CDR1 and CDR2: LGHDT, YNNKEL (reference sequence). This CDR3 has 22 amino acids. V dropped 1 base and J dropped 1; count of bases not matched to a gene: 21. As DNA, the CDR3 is TGTGCCAGCAGCCAAGTCTCGATACACGGGAGGGGGGCTCAGGTGGCCAAAAACATTCAGTACTTC. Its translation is CASSQVSIHGRGAQVAKNIQYF.

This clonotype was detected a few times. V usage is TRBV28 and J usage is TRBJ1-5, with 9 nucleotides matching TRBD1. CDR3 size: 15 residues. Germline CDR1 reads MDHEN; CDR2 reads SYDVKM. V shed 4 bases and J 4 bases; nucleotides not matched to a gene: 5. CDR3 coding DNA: TGTGCCAGCAGTTCTCCGGGACAGGGTAATCAGCCCCAGCATTTT. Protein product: CASSSPGQGNQPQHF.

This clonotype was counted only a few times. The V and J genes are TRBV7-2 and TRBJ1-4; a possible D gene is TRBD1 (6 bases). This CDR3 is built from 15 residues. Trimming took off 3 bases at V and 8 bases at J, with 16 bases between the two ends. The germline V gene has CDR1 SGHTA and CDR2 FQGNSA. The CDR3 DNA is TGTGCCAGCAGCTTTATAGGCAGGGGTGGGGAAAAACTGTTTTTT. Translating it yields CASSFIGRGGEKLFF.

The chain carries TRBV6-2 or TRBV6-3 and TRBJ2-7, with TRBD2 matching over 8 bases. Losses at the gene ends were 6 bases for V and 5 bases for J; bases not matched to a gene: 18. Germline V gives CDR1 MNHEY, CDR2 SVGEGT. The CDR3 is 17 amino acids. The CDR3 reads CASSRERPSGSMDEQYF. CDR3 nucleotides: TGTGCCAGCAGCCGGGAGCGTCCGAGCGGGAGTATGGACGAGCAGTACTTC.

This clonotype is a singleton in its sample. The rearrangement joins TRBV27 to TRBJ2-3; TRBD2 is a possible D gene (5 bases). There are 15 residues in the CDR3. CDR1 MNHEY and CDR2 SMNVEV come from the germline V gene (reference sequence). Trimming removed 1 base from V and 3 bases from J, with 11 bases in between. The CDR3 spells CASSLLEGGTDTQYF. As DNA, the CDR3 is TGTGCCAGCAGTTTATTAGAGGGTGGTACAGATACGCAGTATTTT.

The CDR3, as DNA: TGCAGTGCTAGCAGCCTAGCGTTGGTCAAAAACATTCAGTACTTC. It yields the protein CSASSLALVKNIQYF. The V and J genes are TRBV20-1 and TRBJ2-4; tentative D call: TRBD2 (6 bases). Trimming cost V 3 bases and J 3 bases, with 15 bases left between them. This CDR3 comprises 15 residues. CDR1 is DFQATT and CDR2 is SNEGSKA in the germline V gene (reference sequence).

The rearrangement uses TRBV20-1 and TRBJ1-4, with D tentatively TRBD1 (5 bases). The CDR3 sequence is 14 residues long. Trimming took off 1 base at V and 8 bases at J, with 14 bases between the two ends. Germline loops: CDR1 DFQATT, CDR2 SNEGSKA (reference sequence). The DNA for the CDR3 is TGCAGTGCTAGAGGTAGACAGCAGCCAGAAAAACTGTTTTTT. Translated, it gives CSARGRQQPEKLFF.

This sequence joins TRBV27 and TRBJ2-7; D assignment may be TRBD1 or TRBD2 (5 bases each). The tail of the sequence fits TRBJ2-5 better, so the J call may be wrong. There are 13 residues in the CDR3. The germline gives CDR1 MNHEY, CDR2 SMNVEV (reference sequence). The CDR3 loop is CASSFGTGETQYF. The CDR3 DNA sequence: TGTGCCAGCAGTTTCGGGACGGGGGAGACCCAGTACTTC.

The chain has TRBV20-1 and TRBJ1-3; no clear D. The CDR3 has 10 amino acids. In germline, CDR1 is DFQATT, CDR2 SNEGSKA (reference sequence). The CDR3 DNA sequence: TGCAGCGTGGGAGGAAACACCATATATTTT. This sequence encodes CSVGGNTIYF.

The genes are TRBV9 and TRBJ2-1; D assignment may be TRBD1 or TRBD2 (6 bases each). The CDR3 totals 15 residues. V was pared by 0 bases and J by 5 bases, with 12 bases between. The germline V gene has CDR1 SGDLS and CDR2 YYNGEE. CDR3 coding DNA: TGTGCCAGCAGCGTAGCTGGGGGGCTCAACAATGAGCAGTTCTTC. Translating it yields CASSVAGGLNNEQFF.

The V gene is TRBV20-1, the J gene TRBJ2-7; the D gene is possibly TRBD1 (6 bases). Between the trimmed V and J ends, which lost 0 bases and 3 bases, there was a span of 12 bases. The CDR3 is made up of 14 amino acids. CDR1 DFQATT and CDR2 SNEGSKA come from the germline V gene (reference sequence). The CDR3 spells CSARDRGALYEQYF. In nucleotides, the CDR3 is TGCAGTGCTAGAGACAGGGGAGCTCTCTACGAGCAGTACTTC.

CDR3 nucleotides: TGTGCCAGCAGACCCTACGCCACTACTGGCGAGCAGTACTTC. Protein: CASRPYATTGEQYF. The chain uses TRBV7-2 and TRBJ2-5, with unresolved D. The J call may be mistaken, given a closer DNA end match to TRBJ2-7. The germline V gene has CDR1 SGHTA and CDR2 FQGNSA. This CDR3 has 14 residues.

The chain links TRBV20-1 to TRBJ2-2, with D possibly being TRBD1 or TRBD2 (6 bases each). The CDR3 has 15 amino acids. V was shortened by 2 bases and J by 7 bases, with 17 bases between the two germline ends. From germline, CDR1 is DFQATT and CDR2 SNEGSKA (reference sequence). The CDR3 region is CSARRASADSGELFF. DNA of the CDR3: TGCAGTGCTAGACGGGCTAGCGCGGACAGCGGGGAGCTGTTTTTT.

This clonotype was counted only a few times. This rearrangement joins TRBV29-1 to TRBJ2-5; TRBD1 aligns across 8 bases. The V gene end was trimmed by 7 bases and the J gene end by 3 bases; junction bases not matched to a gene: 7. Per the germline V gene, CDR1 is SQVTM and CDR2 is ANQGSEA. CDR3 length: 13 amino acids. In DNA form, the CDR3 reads TGCAGCGCGCAGACAGGGGTGAAAGAGACCCAGTACTTC. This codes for CSAQTGVKETQYF.

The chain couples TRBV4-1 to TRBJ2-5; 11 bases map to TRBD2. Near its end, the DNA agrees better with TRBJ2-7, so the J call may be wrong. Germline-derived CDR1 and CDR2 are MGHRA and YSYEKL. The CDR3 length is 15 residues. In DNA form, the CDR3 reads TGCGCCAGCAGCCACACTAGCGGGAGTGCTTACGAGCAGTACTTC. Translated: CASSHTSGSAYEQYF.

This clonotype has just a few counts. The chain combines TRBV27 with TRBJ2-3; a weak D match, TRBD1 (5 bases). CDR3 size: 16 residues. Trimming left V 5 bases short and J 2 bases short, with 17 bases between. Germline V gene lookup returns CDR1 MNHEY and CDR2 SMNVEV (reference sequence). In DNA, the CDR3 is TGTGCCAGCAGTCTTCAACCCGACAGAAACACAGATACGCAGTATTTT. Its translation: CASSLQPDRNTDTQYF.

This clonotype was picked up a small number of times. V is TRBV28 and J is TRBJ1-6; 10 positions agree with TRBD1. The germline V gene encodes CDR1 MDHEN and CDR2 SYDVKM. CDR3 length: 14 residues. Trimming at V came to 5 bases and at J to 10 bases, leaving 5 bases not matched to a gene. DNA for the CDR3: TGTGCCAGCAGTCGACAGGGGGCAAGGTCACCCCTCCACTTT. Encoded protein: CASSRQGARSPLHF.

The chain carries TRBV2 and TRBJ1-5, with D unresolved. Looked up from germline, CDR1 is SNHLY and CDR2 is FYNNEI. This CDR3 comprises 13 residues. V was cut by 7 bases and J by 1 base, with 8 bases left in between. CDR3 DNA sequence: TGTGCCAGCACCGAAATGAGCAATCAGCCCCAGCATTTT. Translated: CASTEMSNQPQHF.

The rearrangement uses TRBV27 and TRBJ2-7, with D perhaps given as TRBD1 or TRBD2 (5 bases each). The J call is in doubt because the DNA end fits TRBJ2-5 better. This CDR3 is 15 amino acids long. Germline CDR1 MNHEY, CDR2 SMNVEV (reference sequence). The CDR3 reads CASSMRGNGVETQYF. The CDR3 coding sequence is TGTGCCAGCAGTATGAGGGGTAACGGTGTGGAGACCCAGTACTTC.

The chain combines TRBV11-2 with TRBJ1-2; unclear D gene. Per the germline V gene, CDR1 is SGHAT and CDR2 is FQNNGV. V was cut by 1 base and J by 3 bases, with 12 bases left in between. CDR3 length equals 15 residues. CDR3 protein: CASSLGEGRYYGYTF. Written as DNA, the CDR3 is TGTGCCAGCAGCTTAGGGGAAGGGCGTTACTATGGCTACACCTTC.

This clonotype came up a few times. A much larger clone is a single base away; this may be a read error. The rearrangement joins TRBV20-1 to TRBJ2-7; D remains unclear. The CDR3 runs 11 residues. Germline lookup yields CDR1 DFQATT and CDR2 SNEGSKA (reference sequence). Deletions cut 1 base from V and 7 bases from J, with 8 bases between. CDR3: CSARGRNEQYF. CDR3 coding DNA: TGCAGTGCTAGAGGGCGCAATGAGCAGTACTTC.

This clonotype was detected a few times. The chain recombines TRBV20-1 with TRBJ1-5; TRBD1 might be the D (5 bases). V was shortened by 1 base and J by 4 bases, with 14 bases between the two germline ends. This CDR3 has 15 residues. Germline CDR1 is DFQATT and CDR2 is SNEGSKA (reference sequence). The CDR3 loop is CSARGGSPTNQPQHF. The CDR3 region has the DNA TGCAGTGCTAGAGGGGGGTCCCCAACAAATCAGCCCCAGCATTTT.